A selection of T cell receptor beta chains follows, all from one sample in a study of T cell responses to AZD1222 COVID-19 vaccine. TCRdb's table, derived via immunoSEQ multiplex PCR, lists solely in-frame clones and lacks some. The sample holds 25,000 or so clones, 92% seen once. The specimen comprised peripheral blood, sampled 28 days after the second AZD1222 dose. These receptor sequences come from an adult who received the AZD1222 COVID-19 vaccine. Each CDR3 is given with its conserved first and last residue. Fields, in order: J gene, V gene, clone size, D gene, CDR3 protein, CDR3 DNA. The D gene is left open where the match is weak. Expanded clones get a size class; other rows say once, few or many, or leave the size out.

TRBJ1-2 TRBV7-8 NA TRBD1 CASSRDRATITNYGYTF TGTGCCAGCAGCCGAGACAGGGCTACGATTACTAACTATGGCTACACCTTC
TRBJ1-4 TRBV12-3/TRBV12-4 NA NA CASSYGVSGPSGF TGTGCCAGCAGTTACGGGGTCTCCGGGCCGTCTGGATTT
TRBJ2-1 TRBV7-9 NA TRBD2 CASSGTSGINEQFF TGTGCCAGCAGCGGGACTAGCGGGATTAACGAGCAGTTCTTC
TRBJ2-1 TRBV24-1 NA NA CATSDLGQGDYNEQFF TGTGCCACCAGTGATTTAGGGCAGGGTGACTACAATGAGCAGTTCTTC
TRBJ1-5 TRBV30 NA TRBD1 CAWSVGQGNQPQHF TGTGCCTGGAGTGTAGGACAGGGCAACCAGCCCCAGCATTTT
TRBJ1-5 TRBV28 NA TRBD1 CASREGDRGRGQPQHF TGTGCCAGCAGAGAAGGGGACAGGGGGCGCGGTCAGCCCCAGCATTTT
TRBJ2-5 TRBV7-7 NA NA CASSLALGKQETQYF TGTGCCAGCAGCTTAGCGCTCGGGAAACAAGAGACCCAGTACTTC
TRBJ1-6 TRBV28 NA NA CASSLVGEGPPLHF TGTGCCAGCAGTTTAGTGGGGGAAGGTCCACCCCTCCACTTT
TRBJ1-4 TRBV27 NA NA CASRPTGRPNEKLFF TGTGCCAGCCGACCCACAGGACGGCCTAATGAAAAACTGTTTTTT
TRBJ1-1 TRBV19 NA NA CASSSTEVTEAFF TGTGCCAGTAGTTCGACTGAGGTCACTGAAGCTTTCTTT
TRBJ1-2 TRBV4-2 NA NA CASSQEFRSWGYTF TGTGCCAGCAGCCAAGAGTTCAGGTCGTGGGGCTACACCTTC
TRBJ2-2 TRBV18 NA NA CASSPRQNPGGSGELFF TGTGCCAGCTCACCACGACAGAATCCGGGTGGCTCCGGGGAGCTGTTTTTT
TRBJ2-3 TRBV7-9 NA TRBD2 CASSPLLAGKTDTQYF TGTGCCAGCAGCCCCCTACTAGCGGGGAAGACAGATACGCAGTATTTT
TRBJ2-1 TRBV27 NA TRBD2 CASYIRDPGTRFNEQFF TGTGCCAGCTATATAAGGGATCCCGGGACTAGATTTAATGAGCAGTTCTTC
TRBJ1-4 TRBV4-2 NA NA CASSRQTDNEKLFF TGTGCCAGCAGCCGACAGACCGATAATGAAAAACTGTTTTTT
TRBJ1-6 TRBV28 NA NA CASSGRNNSPLHF TGTGCCAGCAGTGGCAGAAATAATTCACCCCTCCACTTT
TRBJ1-4 TRBV19 NA NA CASAWQGDEKLFF TGTGCCAGTGCCTGGCAGGGTGATGAAAAACTGTTTTTT
TRBJ2-3 TRBV28 NA TRBD2 CANKTGLAGTAASTDTQYF TGTGCCAACAAAACGGGACTAGCGGGAACGGCGGCTAGCACAGATACGCAGTATTTT
TRBJ1-2 TRBV24-1 NA NA CATSDSTEGGRYGYTF TGTGCCACCAGTGATTCCACGGAGGGGGGGAGGTATGGCTACACCTTC
TRBJ2-1 TRBV24-1 NA TRBD2 CATSPGLGKNEQFF TGTGCCACCAGCCCGGGACTAGGGAAGAATGAGCAGTTCTTC
TRBJ1-2 TRBV5-1 NA TRBD1 CASKVGTGGGNFDGYTF TGCGCCAGCAAGGTCGGGACAGGGGGCGGTAATTTCGATGGCTACACCTTC
TRBJ1-1 TRBV6-5 once NA CASSYREGVGTEAFF TGTGCCAGCAGTTACAGGGAAGGGGTGGGCACTGAAGCTTTCTTT
TRBJ2-6 TRBV28 NA NA CASSPDSSGANVLTF TGTGCCAGCAGCCCCGACAGCTCTGGGGCCAACGTCCTGACTTTC
TRBJ2-7 TRBV5-6 NA NA CASSLAAYVYEQYF TGTGCCAGCAGCTTGGCCGCGTATGTTTACGAGCAGTACTTC
TRBJ1-5 TRBV6-2/TRBV6-3 NA NA CASSYTTNQPQHF TGTGCCAGCAGTTACACCACCAATCAGCCCCAGCATTTT
TRBJ2-7 TRBV4-3 NA TRBD2 CASSQLGSGAPYEQYF TGCGCCAGCAGCCAACTTGGTAGCGGGGCCCCCTACGAGCAGTACTTC
TRBJ2-5 TRBV19 NA TRBD2 CASSITRPGGGETQYF TGTGCCAGTAGTATTACTAGGCCGGGGGGAGGAGAGACCCAGTACTTC
TRBJ2-2 TRBV7-2 once TRBD2 CASSLAPSGRNTGELFF TGTGCCAGCAGCTTAGCGCCGAGCGGGAGGAACACCGGGGAGCTGTTTTTT
TRBJ2-2 TRBV27 NA NA CASSWSREGGELFF TGTGCCAGCAGCTGGTCGCGTGAAGGCGGGGAGCTGTTTTTT
TRBJ1-5 TRBV5-5 NA NA CASSSTPPSGNQPQHF TGTGCCAGCAGCTCGACCCCACCTAGTGGCAATCAGCCCCAGCATTTT
TRBJ1-1 TRBV30 NA NA CAWTGDLGKAEAFF TGTGCCTGGACAGGAGATCTCGGCAAGGCTGAAGCTTTCTTT
TRBJ1-5 TRBV6-5 NA NA CASSYDASPNQPQHF TGTGCCAGCAGTTACGACGCCTCCCCAAATCAGCCCCAGCATTTT
TRBJ2-5 TRBV9 NA NA CASRRGGMQETQYF TGTGCCAGCCGGAGGGGGGGAATGCAAGAGACCCAGTACTTC
TRBJ1-2 TRBV28 NA NA CASRPGRGGRNYGYTF TGTGCCAGCAGACCGGGACGGGGGGGACGGAACTATGGCTACACCTTC
TRBJ2-1 TRBV30 NA NA CAWRVWGPRSYNEQFF TGTGCCTGGAGGGTATGGGGACCCCGCTCCTACAATGAGCAGTTCTTC
TRBJ2-3 TRBV19 NA NA CASSIRRQAGLTDTQYF TGTGCCAGTAGTATAAGGAGACAGGCGGGACTTACAGATACGCAGTATTTT
TRBJ1-1 TRBV6-2/TRBV6-3 NA NA CASSSGWRYIRNTEAFF TGTGCCAGCAGTTCCGGGTGGAGATACATTCGAAACACTGAAGCTTTCTTT
TRBJ2-1 TRBV12-3/TRBV12-4 NA TRBD1 CASSLQGIEQFF TGTGCCAGCAGTCTACAGGGGATTGAGCAGTTCTTC
TRBJ1-2 TRBV28 NA NA CASSSGQFYGYTF TGTGCCAGCAGTTCAGGACAGTTCTATGGCTACACCTTC
TRBJ1-6 TRBV27 once NA CASSSPLTDSDSPLHF TGTGCCAGCAGTTCCCCACTGACAGACTCCGATTCACCCCTCCACTTT
TRBJ2-2 TRBV4-1 few NA CASSLKPGAPGELFF TGCGCCAGCAGCCTAAAGCCAGGGGCGCCCGGGGAGCTGTTTTTT